These 2 T cell receptor beta chains were sequenced from one sample in a study of cytomegalovirus exposure and HLA in healthy donors. Assay used: immunoSEQ multiplex PCR; TCRdb lists only in-frame clones, some missing. The data show fewer than 150,000 clones, with approximately 86% seen just once and roughly 7.7% held by the top ten. Sequenced: PBMCs. All receptors derive from a woman between 18 and 29 years old in good health and CMV-seropositive.

The V gene is TRBV19, the J gene TRBJ1-1; no definite D call. V was cut by 5 bases and J by 1 base, with 5 bases left in between. CDR1 is LNHDA and CDR2 is SQIVND in the germline V gene (reference sequence). CDR3 length: 12 amino acids. CDR3 in amino acids: CASSSGNTEAFF. CDR3 DNA sequence: TGTGCCAGTAGTTCGGGGAACACTGAAGCTTTCTTT.

The CDR3 spells CASSYRELGSPLHF. The CDR3, as DNA: TGTGCCAGCTCCTACAGGGAACTGGGTTCACCCCTCCACTTT. The rearrangement uses TRBV28 and TRBJ1-6; TRBD1 is a possible D gene (6 bases). Trimming removed 8 bases at V and 9 bases at J, with 17 bases between. The CDR3 spans 14 residues. Germline values: CDR1 MDHEN, CDR2 SYDVKM.